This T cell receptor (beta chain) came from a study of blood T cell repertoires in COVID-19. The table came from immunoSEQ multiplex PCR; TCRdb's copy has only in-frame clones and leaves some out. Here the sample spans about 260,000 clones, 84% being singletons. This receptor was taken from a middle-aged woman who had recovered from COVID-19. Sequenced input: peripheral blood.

CDR3 loop: CASSPRQGRTAGNTIYF. The CDR3 DNA reads TGTGCCAGCTCACCTCGACAGGGAAGGACGGCTGGAAACACCATATATTTT. The V gene is TRBV18, the J gene TRBJ1-3; 7 nucleotides align to TRBD1. Looked up from germline, CDR1 is KGHSH and CDR2 is LQKENI. The junction had 10 bases not matched to a gene; V was cut back by 3 bases and J by 2 bases. The CDR3 runs to 17 residues.